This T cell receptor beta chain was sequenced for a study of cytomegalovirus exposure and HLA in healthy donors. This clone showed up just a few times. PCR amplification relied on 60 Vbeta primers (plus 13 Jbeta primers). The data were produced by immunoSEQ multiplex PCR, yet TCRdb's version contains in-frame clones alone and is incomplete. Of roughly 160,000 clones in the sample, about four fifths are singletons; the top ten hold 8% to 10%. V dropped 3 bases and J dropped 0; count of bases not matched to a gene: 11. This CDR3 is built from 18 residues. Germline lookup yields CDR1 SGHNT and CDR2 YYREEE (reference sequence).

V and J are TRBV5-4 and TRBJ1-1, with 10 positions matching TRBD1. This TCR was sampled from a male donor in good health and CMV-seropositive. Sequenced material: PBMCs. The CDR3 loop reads CASSWGRDRGSMNTEAFF. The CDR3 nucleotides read TGTGCCAGCAGCTGGGGCCGGGACAGGGGATCAATGAACACTGAAGCTTTCTTT.